This T cell receptor beta chain was profiled in a study of long-term antiretroviral therapy in people with HIV. The V end lost 3 bases, the J end lost 1 base, and 19 bases lay between the germline ends. CDR1 LNHDA and CDR2 SQIVND come from the germline V gene (reference sequence). This CDR3 region has 17 residues. Study-wide points: Older ART regimens may have been in use when blood was drawn between the mid-2000s and the late 2010s. Clones that had undergone expansion before ART dominated the repertoire at all time points.

Regarding this clone: Its target is not known.

Researchers ran immunoSEQ v3.0 at survey level. TCRdb's copy holds only in-frame clones and misses some; the assay was immunoSEQ multiplex PCR. This sample has approximately 25,000 clones; around 84% occur once, and the top ten carry roughly 2.4%. This TCR came from a man aged 45-65 years with HIV. The chain recombines TRBV19 with TRBJ2-7, with D possibly TRBD2 on 5 matching bases. This specimen consisted of unsorted PBMCs, obtained 3 years after starting antiretroviral therapy. CDR3 region: CASSMRAAAGSSYEQYF. DNA for the CDR3: TGTGCCAGTAGTATGCGGGCGGCGGCAGGATCGTCCTACGAGCAGTACTTC. Looking up the rest from reference TRBV19 and TRBJ2-7 gives the full variable domain: DGGITQSPKYLFRKEGQNVTLSCEQNLNHDAMYWYRQDPGQGLRLIYYSQIVNDFQKGDIAEGYSVSREKKESFPLTVTSAQKNPTAFYLCASSMRAAAGSSYEQYFGPGTRLTVT.